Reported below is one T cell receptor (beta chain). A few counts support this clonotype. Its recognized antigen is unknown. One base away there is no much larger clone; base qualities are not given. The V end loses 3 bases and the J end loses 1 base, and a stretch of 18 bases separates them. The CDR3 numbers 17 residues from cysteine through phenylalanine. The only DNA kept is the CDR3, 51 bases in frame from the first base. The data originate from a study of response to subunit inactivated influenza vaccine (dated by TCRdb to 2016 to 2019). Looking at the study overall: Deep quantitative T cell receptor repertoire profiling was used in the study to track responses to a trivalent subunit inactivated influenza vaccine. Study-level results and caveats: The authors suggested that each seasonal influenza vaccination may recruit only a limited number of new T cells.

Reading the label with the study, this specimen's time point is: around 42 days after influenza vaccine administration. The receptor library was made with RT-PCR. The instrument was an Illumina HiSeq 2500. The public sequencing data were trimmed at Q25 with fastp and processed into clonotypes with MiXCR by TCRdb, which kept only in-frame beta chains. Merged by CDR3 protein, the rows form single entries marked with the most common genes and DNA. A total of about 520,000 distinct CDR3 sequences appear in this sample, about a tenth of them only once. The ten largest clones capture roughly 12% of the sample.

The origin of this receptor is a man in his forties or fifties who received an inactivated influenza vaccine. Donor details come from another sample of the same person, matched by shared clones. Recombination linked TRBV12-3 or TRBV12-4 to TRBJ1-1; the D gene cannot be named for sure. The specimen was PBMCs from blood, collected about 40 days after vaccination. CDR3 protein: CASSFSLFSAGNTEAFF. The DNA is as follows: TGTGCCAGCAGTTTTTCCCTGTTCTCCGCCGGGAACACTGAAGCTTTCTTT.